These 31 T cell receptor beta chains were all obtained from the same sample, sequenced in a study of blood T cell repertoires in COVID-19. Generated by immunoSEQ multiplex PCR, the TCRdb table keeps only in-frame clones and is missing some. The sample consists of 200,000 to 250,000 clones, 90% of them appearing once. The material sequenced was peripheral blood. The receptors here all came from a man under 40 with COVID-19, enrolled during active disease.

Here the CDR3 reads CASSLQGIANEQFF. CDR3 in DNA: TGTGCCAGCAGCTTACAGGGGATCGCCAATGAGCAGTTCTTC. This sequence joins TRBV7-9 and TRBJ2-1; D is possibly TRBD1 (6 bases). CDR3 length equals 14 residues. V gave up 2 bases and J gave up 6 bases, with 11 bases separating them. From germline, CDR1 is SEHNR and CDR2 FQNEAQ (reference sequence).

The chain combines TRBV28 with TRBJ2-4; D may be TRBD1 (6 bases). The germline gives CDR1 MDHEN, CDR2 SYDVKM. The CDR3 has 14 amino acids. V shed 2 bases and J shed 1 base, with 6 bases lying between them. The CDR3 sequence is CASSLQGAKNIQYF. The CDR3 DNA sequence: TGTGCCAGCAGTTTACAGGGGGCCAAAAACATTCAGTACTTC. Complete variable domain (other parts from reference TRBV28 and TRBJ2-4): DVKVTQSSRYLVKRTGEKVFLECVQDMDHENMFWYRQDPGLGLRLIYFSYDVKMKEKGDIPEGYSVSREKKERFSLILESASTNQTSMYLCASSLQGAKNIQYFGAGTRLSVL.

The chain joins TRBV7-8 to TRBJ1-4; 9 nucleotides align to TRBD1. This CDR3 region has 18 residues. Germline trimming cut 5 bases from V and 0 bases from J; bases unmatched to any gene: 10. Germline CDR1 SGHVS, CDR2 FQNEAQ. The DNA for the CDR3 is TGTGCCAGCAGCCCCGGGTTGGGACAGGGTTCAACTAATGAAAAACTGTTTTTT. It yields the protein CASSPGLGQGSTNEKLFF. The full variable domain, rest sourced from reference TRBV7-8 and TRBJ1-4, is GAGVSQSPRYKVAKRGQDVALRCDPISGHVSLFWYQQALGQGPEFLTYFQNEAQLDKSGLPSDRFFAERPEGSVSTLKIQRTQQEDSAVYLCASSPGLGQGSTNEKLFFGSGTQLSVL.

This chain connects TRBV4-3 to TRBJ1-2; a weak D match, TRBD1 (6 bases). V lost 0 bases and J lost 4, with 18 bases in between. The CDR3 extends over 17 amino acids. Germline CDR1 LGHNA, CDR2 YSLEER. The CDR3 DNA sequence: TGCGCCAGCAGCCAAGAGGGGCGTCCAGGGGCGATCTATGGCTACACCTTC. It is translated as CASSQEGRPGAIYGYTF.

J is TRBJ2-3 and V is TRBV15; D uncertain. The CDR3 is 15 amino acids. V lost 0 bases and J lost 3, with 10 bases in between. CDR1 LNHNV and CDR2 YYDKDF come from the germline V gene (reference sequence). The CDR3 DNA is TGTGCCACCAGCAGAGATCTCCCGAGAACAGATACGCAGTATTTT. Translated: CATSRDLPRTDTQYF.

This chain links TRBV5-1 with TRBJ1-2; 11 positions match TRBD1. V lost 3 bases to trimming and J lost 8 bases; unmatched junction nucleotides: 6. This CDR3 spans 14 amino acids. Germline V lookup: CDR1 SGHRS, CDR2 YFSETQ. CDR3 DNA sequence: TGCGCCAGCAGCTCCCAGGGACAGGGGGTCGGCTACACCTTC. It encodes CASSSQGQGVGYTF.

This rearrangement joins TRBV5-4 to TRBJ1-5; the match to TRBD1 covers 9 bases. Germline V gives CDR1 SGHNT, CDR2 YYREEE (reference sequence). The length of the CDR3 is 16 residues. V trimming: 1 base; J trimming: 2 bases; junction bases outside the gene matches: 4. In DNA, the CDR3 is TGTGCCAGCAGCTTGCGGACAGGGGATGGCAATCAGCCCCAGCATTTT. This codes for CASSLRTGDGNQPQHF.

This chain joins TRBV7-2 and TRBJ2-5, with TRBD1 identical over 8 bases. Germline CDR1 reads SGHTA; CDR2 reads FQGNSA. The trim removed 1 base at V and 5 bases at J, leaving 6 bases unmatched. The CDR3 runs 15 residues. The CDR3 protein is CASSLESGGLETQYF. In DNA, the CDR3 is TGTGCCAGCAGCTTAGAGTCAGGGGGCTTGGAGACCCAGTACTTC. Together with reference TRBV7-2 and TRBJ2-5, the CDR3 gives the full variable domain: GAGVSQSPSNKVTEKGKDVELRCDPISGHTALYWYRQSLGQGLEFLIYFQGNSAPDKSGLPSDRFSAERTGGSVSTLTIQRTQQEDSAVYLCASSLESGGLETQYFGPGTRLLVL.

V and J are TRBV2 and TRBJ1-2; D is uncertain. Trimming removed 3 bases from V and 5 bases from J, with 13 bases in between. This CDR3 contains 14 residues. CDR1 and CDR2 (germline): SNHLY, FYNNEI. In DNA, the CDR3 is TGTGCCAGCAGTGACGGGTCGGCTTCTTATGGCTACACCTTC. This sequence encodes CASSDGSASYGYTF.

This chain links TRBV4-3 with TRBJ1-3, with 10 bases lining up with TRBD1. Germline lookup yields CDR1 LGHNA and CDR2 YSLEER. V shed 4 bases, J shed 9 bases, and the junction held 3 bases outside the gene matches. CDR3 length: 13 residues. The CDR3, as DNA: TGCGCCAGCAGCCCTCGGACAGGGGGCACCATATATTTT. Protein sequence: CASSPRTGGTIYF.

The rearrangement links TRBV7-9 to TRBJ2-7; TRBD1 might be the D (5 bases). V shed 5 bases and J shed 0 bases, with 14 bases lying between them. Germline V gene sequence: CDR1 SEHNR, CDR2 FQNEAQ (reference sequence). The length of the CDR3 is 15 residues. The chain's CDR3 is CASSPGSFGSYEQYF. CDR3 nucleotides: TGTGCCAGCAGCCCAGGGTCATTCGGCTCCTACGAGCAGTACTTC.

This chain joins TRBV6-6 and TRBJ1-3, with 8 positions matching TRBD1. The CDR3 extends over 16 amino acids. CDR1 is MNHNY, CDR2 SVGAGI, per germline (reference sequence). Germline trimming cut 6 bases from V and 0 bases from J; bases unmatched to any gene: 7. The CDR3 sequence: CASRGQDHFSGNTIYF. The CDR3 nucleotides are TGTGCCAGCAGGGGACAGGACCACTTCTCTGGAAACACCATATATTTT.

In DNA, the CDR3 is TGTGCCAGCAGCTCACGACAGGGGGCCCCAGATACGCAGTATTTT. This codes for CASSSRQGAPDTQYF. The genes are TRBV5-4 and TRBJ2-3, with TRBD1 matching over 10 bases. This CDR3 is built from 15 residues. Germline V lookup: CDR1 SGHNT, CDR2 YYREEE (reference sequence). With V trimmed by 3 bases and J by 4 bases, 5 bases remained unmatched.

The J gene is TRBJ1-3, the V gene TRBV7-3, with D unresolved. CDR3 size: 17 residues. The V end was cut by 4 bases, the J end by 1 base, with 17 bases between. Per germline, CDR1 SGHTA and CDR2 FQGTGA. This CDR3 is CASSSRLELASGNTIYF. The CDR3 DNA reads TGTGCCAGCAGCTCGAGGTTGGAGTTGGCTTCTGGAAACACCATATATTTT.

The V and J genes are TRBV12-3 or TRBV12-4 and TRBJ1-2; 7 bases map to TRBD1. The length of the CDR3 is 12 residues. V lost 4 bases and J lost 8; bases outside the gene matches: 4. The chain's CDR3 is CASSYDRVGYTF. The CDR3 region has the DNA TGTGCCAGCAGTTACGACAGGGTCGGCTACACCTTC.

The DNA for the CDR3 is TGTGCCAGCCTACAGGGTGGCACAGATACGCAGTATTTT. This translates into CASLQGGTDTQYF. The chain couples TRBV6-5 to TRBJ2-3; D may be TRBD1 (6 bases). CDR1 and CDR2 from the germline V gene are MNHEY and SVGAGI. The V and J ends lost 8 bases and 1 base respectively, with 10 bases between them. The CDR3 runs 13 residues.

The rearrangement uses TRBV9 and TRBJ2-1, with a weak D call TRBD1 (6 bases). The germline V gene has CDR1 SGDLS and CDR2 YYNGEE. Trimming removed 2 bases from V and 7 bases from J, with 13 bases in between. The CDR3 spans 14 residues. The CDR3 coding sequence is TGTGCCAGCAGCGTGGTGCCCAGGGGAAATGAGCAGTTCTTC. Translating it yields CASSVVPRGNEQFF.

The chain's CDR3 is CASIQRYEAYGYTF. The CDR3 DNA sequence: TGTGCCAGCATTCAGCGGTACGAGGCCTATGGCTACACCTTC. The chain recombines TRBV28 with TRBJ1-2; D is unresolved. Germline loops: CDR1 MDHEN, CDR2 SYDVKM. The length of the CDR3 is 14 residues. V was trimmed by 7 bases and J by 4 bases, leaving 16 bases between them.

This sequence joins TRBV12-3 or TRBV12-4 and TRBJ1-2; 10 positions match TRBD1. The ends lost 5 bases at V and 7 bases at J; junction bases unmatched: 1. This CDR3 contains 12 residues. The CDR3: CASSRQGAGYTF. The CDR3, as DNA: TGTGCCAGCAGTAGACAGGGGGCTGGCTACACCTTC.

The chain uses TRBV4-1 and TRBJ1-2; perhaps TRBD1 as D (5 bases). Germline CDR1 reads MGHRA; CDR2 reads YSYEKL. Trimming pared 1 base from V and 6 bases from J, leaving 12 bases between. CDR3 size: 14 residues. CDR3 DNA: TGCGCCAGCAGCCAAGTTGGGGCAGGAGATGGCTACACCTTC. Amino acid sequence: CASSQVGAGDGYTF.

V and J are TRBV7-2 and TRBJ1-2; D is unclear. The V gene's germline CDR1 is SGHTA and CDR2 FQGNSA. This CDR3 region has 14 residues. Trimming stripped 8 bases from V and 2 bases from J, with 15 bases between. The chain's CDR3 is CASWEGFPNYGYTF. Here the CDR3 DNA reads TGTGCCAGCTGGGAGGGCTTTCCGAACTATGGCTACACCTTC.

This rearrangement joins TRBV4-1 to TRBJ1-2; no firm D call. The V end was cut by 0 bases, the J end by 2 bases, with 10 bases between. Germline loops: CDR1 MGHRA, CDR2 YSYEKL. CDR3 length: 15 residues. The chain's CDR3 is CASSQDVGGNYGYTF. The CDR3 DNA reads TGCGCCAGCAGCCAAGATGTTGGAGGGAACTATGGCTACACCTTC.

The chain recombines TRBV7-3 with TRBJ2-3; 7 nucleotides align to TRBD2. The CDR3 extends over 17 amino acids. Germline V gives CDR1 SGHTA, CDR2 FQGTGA. The V segment lost 1 base and the J segment 3 bases; nucleotides outside the gene matches: 10. DNA of the CDR3: TGTGCCAGCAGCTTAATGGGAGGCGGGAGAGGAACAGATACGCAGTATTTT. Translated: CASSLMGGGRGTDTQYF.

The chain couples TRBV19 to TRBJ1-1; tentatively, D is TRBD1 (6 bases). Germline V gives CDR1 LNHDA, CDR2 SQIVND (reference sequence). The germline V and J ends were trimmed by 8 bases and 1 base, with 20 bases remaining between them. This CDR3 contains 16 residues. DNA of the CDR3: TGTGCCAGTCGGAACCATGCTACAGGGAAGAACACTGAAGCTTTCTTT. Translation gives CASRNHATGKNTEAFF.

The chain recombines TRBV19 with TRBJ1-2, with D maybe TRBD1 (5 bases). CDR3 size: 14 residues. Germline V gives CDR1 LNHDA, CDR2 SQIVND (reference sequence). Trimming pared 3 bases from V and 7 bases from J, leaving 15 bases between. CDR3 amino acids: CASSIQGGQGGYTF. Here the CDR3 DNA reads TGTGCCAGTAGTATTCAGGGCGGCCAAGGTGGCTACACCTTC.

The chain combines TRBV11-2 with TRBJ2-1; D remains ambiguous. Trimming stripped 3 bases from V and 4 bases from J, with 7 bases between. Looked up from germline, CDR1 is SGHAT and CDR2 is FQNNGV. This CDR3 has 13 amino acids. DNA for the CDR3: TGTGCCAGCAGCTTGTCCACTTACAATGAGCAGTTCTTC. This sequence encodes CASSLSTYNEQFF.

The V and J genes are TRBV19 and TRBJ1-1, with D maybe TRBD1 (5 bases). V dropped 7 bases and J dropped 0 bases, with 18 bases sitting between them. This CDR3 comprises 16 residues. CDR1 and CDR2 from the germline V gene are LNHDA and SQIVND (reference sequence). CDR3 sequence (DNA): TGTGCCAGTATCCGAACGGCAGGGAGGGTGAACACTGAAGCTTTCTTT. It is translated as CASIRTAGRVNTEAFF. Filled out from reference TRBV19 and TRBJ1-1, the complete variable domain reads DGGITQSPKYLFRKEGQNVTLSCEQNLNHDAMYWYRQDPGQGLRLIYYSQIVNDFQKGDIAEGYSVSREKKESFPLTVTSAQKNPTAFYLCASIRTAGRVNTEAFFGQGTRLTVV.

This rearrangement joins TRBV6-5 to TRBJ2-2, with D perhaps matching TRBD1 (6 bases). The ends were cut back, 7 bases at V and 1 base at J, with 10 bases in the middle. The CDR3 runs to 14 residues. Germline CDR1 and CDR2: MNHEY and SVGAGI. The CDR3 nucleotides are TGTGCCAGCACCTCGGACAGGAACACCGGGGAGCTGTTTTTT. Protein product: CASTSDRNTGELFF.

V usage is TRBV4-3 and J usage is TRBJ1-5; a weak D match, TRBD1 (6 bases). The CDR3 contains 15 residues. Trimming pared 4 bases from V and 4 bases from J, leaving 14 bases between. The V gene's germline CDR1 is LGHNA and CDR2 YSLEER. Here the CDR3 reads CASSRLTGSNQPQHF. As DNA, the CDR3 is TGCGCCAGCAGCCGTCTTACAGGGAGTAATCAGCCCCAGCATTTT.

The rearrangement joins TRBV11-2 to TRBJ2-5; D possibly corresponds to TRBD1 (6 bases). Per germline, CDR1 SGHAT and CDR2 FQNNGV. Between the trimmed V and J ends, which lost 5 bases and 4 bases, there was a span of 11 bases. The CDR3 contains 13 residues. Here the CDR3 reads CASSIVRGETQYF. CDR3 bases: TGTGCCAGCAGCATCGTCAGGGGAGAGACCCAGTACTTC.

The chain links TRBV7-2 to TRBJ2-1; D gene unclear. The CDR3 is made up of 17 amino acids. Germline CDR1 and CDR2: SGHTA and FQGNSA. Trimming stripped 5 bases from V and 0 bases from J, with 17 bases between. The CDR3: CASSRHSQDTSYNEQFF. The CDR3 bases are TGTGCCAGCAGCCGTCATTCTCAGGATACCTCCTACAATGAGCAGTTCTTC.